This T cell receptor (beta chain) originates from a study of CD8 T cells in ankylosing spondylitis. Study-wide results and limits: Reactive arthritis synovial fluid and blood previously showed some of these motif variants. Clones linked to the disease showed a CD8+ phenotype. They occurred at relatively low frequencies in peripheral blood. Ankylosing spondylitis blood appeared to carry a characteristic TCR beta motif of roughly eight highly homologous variants.

CDR1 is MGHRA and CDR2 is YSYEKL in the germline V gene. The CDR3 extends over 13 amino acids. Each TCR beta library was made by quantitative 5'-RACE that incorporated molecular barcodes. TCRdb fed the 5' RACE reads into MiXCR, producing one record per CDR3 protein. The table lists 300,000 to 400,000 distinct CDR3 sequences, more than 20% of them singletons. This clonotype has only a few counts. Its antigen is not known. At one boundary the junction diverges from the germline segment, which might be a read error. The chain has TRBV4-1 and TRBJ2-1; 12 nucleotides align to TRBD2. The sequenced sample was blood, either unsorted or a sorted T cell fraction (not recorded which). The TCR originated in a male donor with ankylosing spondylitis. CDR3 amino acids: CASSQIVASGRGF. DNA for the CDR3: TGCGCCAGCAGCCAAATCGTGGCTAGCGGGAGGGGGTTC.